A single T cell receptor (beta chain) is shown here with its context. Original data processing: Using reference gene primer amplification, nucleated cell counts were estimated. Assay used: immunoSEQ multiplex PCR; TCRdb lists only in-frame clones, some missing. V and J calls and clone size are copied from that table; D and trimming were computed from the DNA. The sample carries some 200,000 clones, about 83% recorded once. This sample was included in a study of blood T cell repertoires in COVID-19. In the study overall: Spain, Italy and the United States supplied samples that represented acute and convalescent COVID-19. In each case, the material was cDNA or gDNA derived from T cells, B-cell-depleted T cells, or PBMCs.

Sequencing was done on a sample of peripheral blood. This TCR derives from a man younger than 30 with active or convalescent COVID-19.

CDR3 region: CASRGTAGNTIYF. The CDR3 DNA reads TGTGCCAGCAGGGGGACAGCTGGAAACACCATATATTTT. This rearrangement joins TRBV2 to TRBJ1-3, with TRBD1 matching 7 bases. From germline, CDR1 is SNHLY and CDR2 FYNNEI. The J segment lost 2 bases and the V segment lost 6 bases, leaving 1 base of the junction unmatched. This CDR3 comprises 13 residues.